This TCR beta chain was identified during a study of beta chain features in type 1 diabetes. Study results and caveats: Researchers report that Type 1 diabetes patients had moderately but significantly shorter TCRB CDR3s across all four CD4+ subsets.

This clone appeared a few times. Antigen specificity is unknown. Per the germline V gene, CDR1 is SGHTA and CDR2 is FQGNSA. This CDR3 is 15 amino acids long. The ends were cut back, 6 bases at V and 0 bases at J, with 11 bases in the middle. The authors reverse transcribed all of the isolated RNA, so sequencing captured expressed TCRB transcripts. This table comes from immunoSEQ multiplex PCR, and its TCRdb copy is limited to in-frame clones, with some not included. Altogether 390,000 or so clones are present, roughly 14% being singletons, with the ten largest covering roughly 0.033%. The receptor comes from a man between 25 and 39 years old in good health. Sequencing was done on a sample of naive CD4+ T cells from blood. J is TRBJ2-2 and V is TRBV7-2, with a tentative D call TRBD2 (5 bases). The CDR3 bases are TGTGCCAGCAGTCCGGGATTCGCGAACACCGGGGAGCTGTTTTTT. It codes for CASSPGFANTGELFF. Complete variable domain (other parts from reference TRBV7-2 and TRBJ2-2): GAGVSQSPSNKVTEKGKDVELRCDPISGHTALYWYRQSLGQGLEFLIYFQGNSAPDKSGLPSDRFSAERTGGSVSTLTIQRTQQEDSAVYLCASSPGFANTGELFFGEGSRLTVL.